This paragraph reports one T cell receptor beta chain. The data were obtained in a study of blood T cell repertoires in COVID-19. Study summary: The study drew acute and convalescent COVID-19 samples from the United States, Italy and Spain.

The junction had 15 bases not matched to a gene; V was cut back by 4 bases and J by 6 bases. The germline CDR1 and CDR2 sequences are SGHRS and YFSETQ. The CDR3 consists of 18 residues. TCRdb keeps only in-frame clones here, not all; method: immunoSEQ multiplex PCR. The sample includes about 44,000 clones, 80% to 90% of them seen just once. The receptor was isolated from a woman between 35 and 50 years old with acute or convalescent COVID-19. The chain uses TRBV5-1 and TRBJ2-2, with 10 nucleotides matching TRBD1. The material sequenced was peripheral blood. CDR3 DNA: TGCGCCAGCAGCCGGGGGGCCGGGACAGGGGAAGGCGCCGGGGAGCTGTTTTTT. Amino acids: CASSRGAGTGEGAGELFF.